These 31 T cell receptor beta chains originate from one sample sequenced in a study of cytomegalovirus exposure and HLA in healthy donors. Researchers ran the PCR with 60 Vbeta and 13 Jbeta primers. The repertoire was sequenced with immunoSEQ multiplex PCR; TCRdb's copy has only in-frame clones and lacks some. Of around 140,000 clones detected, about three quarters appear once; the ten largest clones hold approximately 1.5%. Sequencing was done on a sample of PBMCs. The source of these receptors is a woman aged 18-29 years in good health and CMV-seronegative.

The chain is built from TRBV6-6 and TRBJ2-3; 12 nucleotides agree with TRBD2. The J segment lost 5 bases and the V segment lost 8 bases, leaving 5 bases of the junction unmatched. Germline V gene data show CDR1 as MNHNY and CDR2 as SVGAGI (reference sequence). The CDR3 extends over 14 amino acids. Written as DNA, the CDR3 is TGTGCCAGCTCTAGCGGGAGGGCCCAAGATACGCAGTATTTT. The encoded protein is CASSSGRAQDTQYF.

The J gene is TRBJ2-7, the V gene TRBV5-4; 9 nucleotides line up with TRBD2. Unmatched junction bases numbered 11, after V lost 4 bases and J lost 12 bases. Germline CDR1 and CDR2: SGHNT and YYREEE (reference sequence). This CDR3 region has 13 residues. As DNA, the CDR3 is TGTGCCAGCAGCGCCCAGGGACTAGCCGACCCGTACTTC. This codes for CASSAQGLADPYF.

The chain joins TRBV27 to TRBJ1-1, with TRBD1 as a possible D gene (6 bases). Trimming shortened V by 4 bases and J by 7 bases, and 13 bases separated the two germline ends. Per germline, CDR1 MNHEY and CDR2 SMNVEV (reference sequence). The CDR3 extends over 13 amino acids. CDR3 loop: CASSSQQGYEAFF. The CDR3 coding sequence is TGTGCCAGCAGTTCCCAACAGGGTTATGAAGCTTTCTTT.

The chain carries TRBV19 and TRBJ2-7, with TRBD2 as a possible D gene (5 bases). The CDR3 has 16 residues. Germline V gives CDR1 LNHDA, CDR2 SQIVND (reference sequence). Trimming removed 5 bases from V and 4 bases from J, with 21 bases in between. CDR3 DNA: TGTGCCAGTAGTTCTGCCTTGAAGGTAGCGATTTACGAGCAGTACTTC. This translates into CASSSALKVAIYEQYF.

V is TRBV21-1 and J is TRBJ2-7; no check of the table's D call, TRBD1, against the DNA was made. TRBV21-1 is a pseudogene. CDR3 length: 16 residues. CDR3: CASSKGTGRGIYEQYF. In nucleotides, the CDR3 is TGTGCCAGCAGCAAAGGGACAGGGAGGGGCATCTACGAGCAGTACTTC.

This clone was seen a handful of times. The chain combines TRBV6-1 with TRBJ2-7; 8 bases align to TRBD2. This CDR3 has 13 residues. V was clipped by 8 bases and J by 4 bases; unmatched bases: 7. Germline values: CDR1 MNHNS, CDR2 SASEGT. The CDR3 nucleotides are TGTGCCAGCTCCCAGCGGGAGTTGTACGAGCAGTACTTC. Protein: CASSQRELYEQYF.

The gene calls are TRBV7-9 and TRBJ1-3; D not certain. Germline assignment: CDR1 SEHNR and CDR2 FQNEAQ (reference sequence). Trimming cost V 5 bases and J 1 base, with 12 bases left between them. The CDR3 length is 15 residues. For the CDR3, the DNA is TGTGCCAGCAGCCCGCAATCGGTATCTGGAAACACCATATATTTT. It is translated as CASSPQSVSGNTIYF.

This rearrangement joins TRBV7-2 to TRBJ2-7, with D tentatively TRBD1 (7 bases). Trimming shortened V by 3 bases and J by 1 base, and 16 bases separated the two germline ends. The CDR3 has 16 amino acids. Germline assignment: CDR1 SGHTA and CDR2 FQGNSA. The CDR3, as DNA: TGTGCCAGCAGCTTTGGAGGGGGCAGTAGGTCCTACGAGCAGTACTTC. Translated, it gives CASSFGGGSRSYEQYF.

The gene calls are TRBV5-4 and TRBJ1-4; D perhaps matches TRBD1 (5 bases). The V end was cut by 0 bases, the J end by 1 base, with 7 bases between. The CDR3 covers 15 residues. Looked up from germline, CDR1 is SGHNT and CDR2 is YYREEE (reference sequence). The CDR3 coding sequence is TGTGCCAGCAGCTTGGGCCAGGGAACTAATGAAAAACTGTTTTTT. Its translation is CASSLGQGTNEKLFF.

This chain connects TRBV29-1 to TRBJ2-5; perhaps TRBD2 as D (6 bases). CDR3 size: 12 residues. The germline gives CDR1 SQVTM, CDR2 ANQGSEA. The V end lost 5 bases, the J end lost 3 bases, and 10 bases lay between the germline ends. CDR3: CSVSGGKETQYF. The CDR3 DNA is TGCAGCGTTAGCGGAGGGAAAGAGACCCAGTACTTC. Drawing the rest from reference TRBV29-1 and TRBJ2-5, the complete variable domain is SAVISQKPSRDICQRGTSLTIQCQVDSQVTMMFWYRQQPGQSLTLIATANQGSEATYESGFVIDKFPISRPNLTFSTLTVSNMSPEDSSIYLCSVSGGKETQYFGPGTRLLVL.

CDR3 DNA: TGTGCCAGCAGCCCGTACACAGATACGCAGTATTTT. Encoded protein: CASSPYTDTQYF. V gene TRBV7-9 combines with J gene TRBJ2-3; D remains unclear. CDR3 size: 12 residues. Trimming took off 5 bases at V and 2 bases at J, with 5 bases between the two ends. The germline gives CDR1 SEHNR, CDR2 FQNEAQ (reference sequence).

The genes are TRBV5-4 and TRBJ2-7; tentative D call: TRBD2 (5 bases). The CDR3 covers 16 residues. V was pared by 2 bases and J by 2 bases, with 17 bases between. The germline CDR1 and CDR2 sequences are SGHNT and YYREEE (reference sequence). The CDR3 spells CASSLGNSATTYEQYF. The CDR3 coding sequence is TGTGCCAGCAGCTTAGGTAATAGCGCCACCACCTACGAGCAGTACTTC.

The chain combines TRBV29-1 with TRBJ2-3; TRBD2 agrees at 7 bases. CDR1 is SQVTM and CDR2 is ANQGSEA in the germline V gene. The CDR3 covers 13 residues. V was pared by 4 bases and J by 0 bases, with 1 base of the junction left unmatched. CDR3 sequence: CSVAGGSTDTQYF. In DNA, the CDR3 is TGCAGCGTTGCGGGGGGTAGCACAGATACGCAGTATTTT.

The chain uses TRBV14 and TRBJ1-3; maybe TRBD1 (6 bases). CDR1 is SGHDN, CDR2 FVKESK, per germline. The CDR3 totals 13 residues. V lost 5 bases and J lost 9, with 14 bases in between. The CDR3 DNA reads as TGTGCCAGCAGCACTCACAGGGAAACCACCATATATTTT. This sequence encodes CASSTHRETTIYF. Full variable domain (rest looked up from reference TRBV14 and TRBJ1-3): EAGVTQFPSHSVIEKGQTVTLRCDPISGHDNLYWYRRVMGKEIKFLLHFVKESKQDESGMPNNRFLAERTGGTYSTLKVQPAELEDSGVYFCASSTHRETTIYFGEGSWLTVV.

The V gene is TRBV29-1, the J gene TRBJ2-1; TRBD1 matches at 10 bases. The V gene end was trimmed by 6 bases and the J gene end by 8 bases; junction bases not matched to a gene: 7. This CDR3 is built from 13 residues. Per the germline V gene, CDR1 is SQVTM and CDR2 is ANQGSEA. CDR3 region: CSVGTGEFHEQFF. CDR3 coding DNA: TGCAGCGTGGGGACAGGGGAATTCCATGAGCAGTTCTTC.

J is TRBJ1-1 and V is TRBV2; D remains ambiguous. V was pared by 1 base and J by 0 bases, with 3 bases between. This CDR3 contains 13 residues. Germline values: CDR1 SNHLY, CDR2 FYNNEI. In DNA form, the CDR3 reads TGTGCCAGCAGTGAAGGAGTGAACACTGAAGCTTTCTTT. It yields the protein CASSEGVNTEAFF.

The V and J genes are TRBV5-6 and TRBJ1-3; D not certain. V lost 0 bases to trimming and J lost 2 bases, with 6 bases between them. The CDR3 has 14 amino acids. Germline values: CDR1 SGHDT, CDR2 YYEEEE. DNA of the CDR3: TGTGCCAGCAGCTTGGGGGGAGCTGGAAACACCATATATTTT. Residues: CASSLGGAGNTIYF.

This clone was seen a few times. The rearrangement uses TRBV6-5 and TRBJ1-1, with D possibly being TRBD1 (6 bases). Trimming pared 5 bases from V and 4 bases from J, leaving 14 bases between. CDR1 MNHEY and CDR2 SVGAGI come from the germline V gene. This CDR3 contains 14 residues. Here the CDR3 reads CASSTMRGGTEAFF. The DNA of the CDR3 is TGTGCCAGCAGTACTATGAGGGGGGGCACTGAAGCTTTCTTT.

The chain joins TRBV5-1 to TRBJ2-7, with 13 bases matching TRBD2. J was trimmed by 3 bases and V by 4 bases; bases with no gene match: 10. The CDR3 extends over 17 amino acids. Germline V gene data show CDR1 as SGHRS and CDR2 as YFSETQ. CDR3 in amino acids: CASSVGTSGTSFYEQYF. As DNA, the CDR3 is TGCGCCAGCAGCGTGGGGACTAGCGGGACCTCATTCTACGAGCAGTACTTC.

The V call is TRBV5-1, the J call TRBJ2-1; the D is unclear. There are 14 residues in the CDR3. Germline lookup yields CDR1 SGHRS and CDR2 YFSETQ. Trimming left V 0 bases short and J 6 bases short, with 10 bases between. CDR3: CASSLALVSNEQFF. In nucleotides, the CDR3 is TGCGCCAGCAGCTTGGCGCTAGTTAGCAATGAGCAGTTCTTC.

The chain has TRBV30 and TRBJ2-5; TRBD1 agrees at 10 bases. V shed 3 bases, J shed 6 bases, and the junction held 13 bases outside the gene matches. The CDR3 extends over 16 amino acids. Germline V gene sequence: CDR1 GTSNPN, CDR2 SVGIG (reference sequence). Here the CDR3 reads CAWRMETGGAQQTQYF. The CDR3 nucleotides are TGTGCCTGGAGGATGGAGACAGGGGGCGCTCAACAGACCCAGTACTTC.

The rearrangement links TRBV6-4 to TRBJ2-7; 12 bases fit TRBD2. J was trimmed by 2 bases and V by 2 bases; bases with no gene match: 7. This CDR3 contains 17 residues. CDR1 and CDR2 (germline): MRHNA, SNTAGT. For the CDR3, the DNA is TGTGCCAGCAGTGACAGTAACCCTAGCGGGAGGGCCTACGAGCAGTACTTC. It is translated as CASSDSNPSGRAYEQYF.

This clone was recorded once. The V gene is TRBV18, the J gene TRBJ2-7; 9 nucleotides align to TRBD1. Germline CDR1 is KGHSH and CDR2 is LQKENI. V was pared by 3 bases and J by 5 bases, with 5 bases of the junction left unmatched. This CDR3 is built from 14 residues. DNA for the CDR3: TGTGCCAGCTCACCTCCGGACAGGGGCCACGAGCAGTACTTC. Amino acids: CASSPPDRGHEQYF.

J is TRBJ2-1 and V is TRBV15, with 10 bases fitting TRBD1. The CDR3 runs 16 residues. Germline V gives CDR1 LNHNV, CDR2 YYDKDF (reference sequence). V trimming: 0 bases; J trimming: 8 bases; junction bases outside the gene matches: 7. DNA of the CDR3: TGTGCCACCAGCAGAGATGACAGGGGGCGCGGAGATGAGCAGTTCTTC. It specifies CATSRDDRGRGDEQFF.

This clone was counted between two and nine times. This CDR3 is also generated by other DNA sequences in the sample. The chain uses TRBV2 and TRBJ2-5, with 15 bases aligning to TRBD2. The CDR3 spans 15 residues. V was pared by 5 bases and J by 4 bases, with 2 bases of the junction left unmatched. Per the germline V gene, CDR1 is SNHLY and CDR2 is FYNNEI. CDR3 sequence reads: CASSRTSGRGETQYF. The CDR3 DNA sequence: TGTGCCAGCAGTCGGACTAGCGGGAGGGGAGAGACCCAGTACTTC.

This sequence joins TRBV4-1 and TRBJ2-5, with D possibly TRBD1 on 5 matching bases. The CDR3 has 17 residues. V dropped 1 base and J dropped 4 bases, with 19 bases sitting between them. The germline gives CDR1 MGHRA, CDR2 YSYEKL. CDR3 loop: CASSQAAGKGVGETQYF. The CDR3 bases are TGCGCCAGCAGCCAAGCAGCAGGGAAGGGTGTCGGAGAGACCCAGTACTTC.

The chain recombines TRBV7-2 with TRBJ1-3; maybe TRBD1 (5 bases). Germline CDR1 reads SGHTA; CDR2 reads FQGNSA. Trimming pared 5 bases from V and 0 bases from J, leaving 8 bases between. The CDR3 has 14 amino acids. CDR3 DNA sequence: TGTGCCAGCAGCCTAGACAGCTCTGGAAACACCATATATTTT. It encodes CASSLDSSGNTIYF.

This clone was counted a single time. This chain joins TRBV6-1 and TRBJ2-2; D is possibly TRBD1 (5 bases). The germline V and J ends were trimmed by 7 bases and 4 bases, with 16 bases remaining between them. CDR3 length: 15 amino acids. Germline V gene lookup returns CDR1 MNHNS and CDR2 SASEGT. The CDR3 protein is CASNLRPGFTGELFF. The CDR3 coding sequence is TGTGCCAGCAACCTTAGGCCAGGGTTCACCGGGGAGCTGTTTTTT.

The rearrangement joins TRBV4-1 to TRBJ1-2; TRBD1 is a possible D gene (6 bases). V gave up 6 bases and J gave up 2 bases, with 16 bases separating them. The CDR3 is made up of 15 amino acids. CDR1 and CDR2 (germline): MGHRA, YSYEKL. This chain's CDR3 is CASSSSQTGNYGYTF. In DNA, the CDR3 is TGCGCCAGCAGTTCGAGTCAAACAGGGAACTATGGCTACACCTTC.

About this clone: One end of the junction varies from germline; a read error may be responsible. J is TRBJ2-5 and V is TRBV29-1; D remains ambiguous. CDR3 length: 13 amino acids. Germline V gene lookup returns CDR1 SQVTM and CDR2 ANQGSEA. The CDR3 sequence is CSVEMTAKEAQYF. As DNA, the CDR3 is TGCAGCGTTGAAATGACGGCTAAAGAGGCCCAGTACTTC.

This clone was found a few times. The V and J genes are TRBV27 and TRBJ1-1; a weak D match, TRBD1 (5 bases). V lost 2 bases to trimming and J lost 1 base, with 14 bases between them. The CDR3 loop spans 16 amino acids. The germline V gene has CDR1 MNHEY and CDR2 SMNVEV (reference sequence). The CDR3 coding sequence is TGTGCCAGCAGTTTAACGTCGGCAGGGAAGAACACTGAAGCTTTCTTT. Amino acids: CASSLTSAGKNTEAFF.